The clone carrying this T cell receptor (beta chain) was counted many times. This sample stems from a study of T-cell reconstitution after alpha-beta-depleted transplantation in children. The germline V gene encodes CDR1 SGHRS and CDR2 YFSETQ. The V and J ends lost 3 bases and 5 bases respectively, with 7 bases between them. This CDR3 is 12 amino acids long. Unique molecular identifiers were incorporated during preparation of the TCRbeta library. TCRdb analysed the PCR reads with MiXCR anew, one entry per CDR3 protein. The data show hundreds of thousands of distinct CDR3 sequences, roughly 17% seen once.

The source was PBMCs from the stem cell graft donor, collected from the stem cell graft. This receptor was taken from a human donor who donated a stem cell graft to a child with acute myeloid leukemia. The chain carries TRBV5-1 and TRBJ2-3, with D perhaps TRBD1 (6 bases). The CDR3 is CASSSQGDTQYF. As DNA, the CDR3 is TGCGCCAGCAGCTCACAGGGAGATACGCAGTATTTT. Supplemented by reference TRBV5-1 and TRBJ2-3, the full variable domain reads KAGVTQTPRYLIKTRGQQVTLSCSPISGHRSVSWYQQTPGQGLQFLFEYFSETQRNKGNFPGRFSGRQFSNSRSEMNVSTLELGDSALYLCASSSQGDTQYFGPGTRLTVL.